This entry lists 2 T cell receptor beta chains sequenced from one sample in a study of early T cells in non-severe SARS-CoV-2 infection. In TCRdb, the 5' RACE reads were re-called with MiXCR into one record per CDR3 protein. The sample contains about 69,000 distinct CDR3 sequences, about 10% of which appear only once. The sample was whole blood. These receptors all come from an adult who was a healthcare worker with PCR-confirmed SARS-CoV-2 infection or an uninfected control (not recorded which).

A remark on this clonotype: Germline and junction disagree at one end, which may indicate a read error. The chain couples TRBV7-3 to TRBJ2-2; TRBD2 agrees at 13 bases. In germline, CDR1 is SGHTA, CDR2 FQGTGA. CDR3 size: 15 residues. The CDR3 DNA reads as TGTGTCAGCAGCGCGACTAGCGGGAGGACCGGGGAGCTGTTTTTT. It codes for CVSSATSGRTGELFF.

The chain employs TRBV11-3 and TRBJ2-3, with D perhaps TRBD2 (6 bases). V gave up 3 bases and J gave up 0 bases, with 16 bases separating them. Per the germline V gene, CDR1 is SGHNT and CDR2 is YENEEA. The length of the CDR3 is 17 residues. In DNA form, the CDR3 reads TGTGCCAGCAGCTTTGGCGGGGACCCCTTTAGCACAGATACGCAGTATTTT. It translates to CASSFGGDPFSTDTQYF.